What follows are 28 T cell receptor beta chains derived from one specimen sequenced in a study of T cell changes during pregnancy in multiple sclerosis. The protocol was immunoSEQ multiplex PCR, while the TCRdb copy is restricted to in-frame clones and leaves out a portion. The table has about 84,000 clones, nearly 95% seen once; the top ten hold about 0.99%. Sequencing used peripheral blood, obtained in the second trimester of pregnancy. These receptor sequences come from a female donor in good health, enrolled as a control in a pregnancy study.

The chain is built from TRBV6-6 and TRBJ2-7; 8 bases are a match to TRBD2. J lost 0 bases, V lost 4 bases, and 2 bases had no gene match. Per germline, CDR1 MNHNY and CDR2 SVGAGI (reference sequence). This CDR3 has 14 amino acids. The CDR3 DNA reads TGTGCCAGCAGTTTAGCGGGGCCCTCCTACGAGCAGTACTTC. Its translation: CASSLAGPSYEQYF.

The V gene is TRBV6-1, the J gene TRBJ1-3; D may be TRBD1 (5 bases). Germline V gene sequence: CDR1 MNHNS, CDR2 SASEGT. The CDR3 has 16 residues. V was cut by 4 bases and J by 4 bases, with 17 bases left in between. The CDR3 DNA follows: TGTGCCAGCAGTGGTGGGGGGTTCGACAGAGGAAACACCATATATTTT. It specifies CASSGGGFDRGNTIYF.

The CDR3 DNA follows: TGTGCCAGCAGCCAAGGTGCGGGAGGGGAGCAGCCCCAGCATTTT. Its protein is CASSQGAGGEQPQHF. The chain uses TRBV16 and TRBJ1-5; D might be TRBD1 (5 bases). Germline V lookup: CDR1 KGHSY, CDR2 FQNENV. There are 15 residues in the CDR3. V shed 2 bases and J shed 7 bases, with 15 bases lying between them.

The rearrangement joins TRBV19 to TRBJ1-2; 12 bases match TRBD1. Germline V gene lookup returns CDR1 LNHDA and CDR2 SQIVND (reference sequence). This CDR3 is 15 amino acids long. Losses at the gene ends were 10 bases for V and 5 bases for J; bases not matched to a gene: 11. The CDR3 is CATTGTGGFPYGYTF. The CDR3 coding sequence is TGTGCCACCACCGGGACAGGGGGCTTCCCATATGGCTACACCTTC.

This CDR3 reads CASSGTGLRVNQPQHF. CDR3 DNA sequence: TGTGCCAGTAGTGGAACAGGGTTAAGAGTCAATCAGCCCCAGCATTTT. The rearrangement uses TRBV19 and TRBJ1-5; TRBD1 is a possible D gene (6 bases). The CDR3 extends over 16 amino acids. Germline lookup yields CDR1 LNHDA and CDR2 SQIVND (reference sequence). Between the trimmed V and J ends, which lost 5 bases and 3 bases, there was a span of 17 bases.

The chain joins TRBV7-9 to TRBJ1-4; D remains ambiguous. CDR3 size: 15 residues. Deletions cut 0 bases from V and 6 bases from J, with 11 bases between. Germline V gene lookup returns CDR1 SEHNR and CDR2 FQNEAQ (reference sequence). CDR3 region: CASSLAVAAHEKLFF. The CDR3 coding sequence is TGTGCCAGCAGCTTAGCGGTAGCAGCCCATGAAAAACTGTTTTTT. The full variable domain, with the rest looked up from reference TRBV7-9 and TRBJ1-4, is DTGVSQNPRHKITKRGQNVTFRCDPISEHNRLYWYRQTLGQGPEFLTYFQNEAQLEKSRLLSDRFSAERPKGSFSTLEIQRTEQGDSAMYLCASSLAVAAHEKLFFGSGTQLSVL.

J is TRBJ1-1 and V is TRBV5-5; tentatively, D is TRBD1 (6 bases). V dropped 5 bases and J dropped 0 bases, with 20 bases sitting between them. This CDR3 comprises 17 residues. CDR1 is SGHKS, CDR2 YYEKEE, per germline (reference sequence). The CDR3 coding sequence is TGTGCCAGCAGTTCATCCAGGGGCTTCCAAATGAACACTGAAGCTTTCTTT. Its translation is CASSSSRGFQMNTEAFF.

V and J are TRBV6-4 and TRBJ2-2; 7 nucleotides match TRBD1. Germline V gene sequence: CDR1 MRHNA, CDR2 SNTAGT. This CDR3 has 16 amino acids. Trimming removed 2 bases from V and 3 bases from J; junction bases left unmatched: 6. The CDR3 here is CASSDTSQGYTGELFF. CDR3 in DNA: TGTGCCAGCAGTGACACCTCACAGGGGTACACCGGGGAGCTGTTTTTT.

CDR3 coding DNA: TGTGCCAGCAGCCCCGGGACTAGCAACACCGGGGAGCTGTTTTTT. Translated: CASSPGTSNTGELFF. This chain connects TRBV27 to TRBJ2-2; 9 bases match TRBD2. In germline, CDR1 is MNHEY, CDR2 SMNVEV (reference sequence). V was clipped by 6 bases and J by 2 bases; unmatched bases: 4. This CDR3 spans 15 amino acids.

This clone was detected once. The chain employs TRBV19 and TRBJ1-1; D remains ambiguous. The CDR3 contains 14 residues. Germline CDR1 reads LNHDA; CDR2 reads SQIVND (reference sequence). V lost 0 bases and J lost 0, with 5 bases in between. This CDR3 reads CASSIEAVNTEAFF. The DNA for the CDR3 is TGTGCCAGTAGTATAGAAGCGGTGAACACTGAAGCTTTCTTT.

The chain recombines TRBV15 with TRBJ1-2; the match to TRBD1 covers 7 bases. V lost 3 bases to trimming and J lost 3 bases; unmatched junction nucleotides: 16. The germline V gene encodes CDR1 LNHNV and CDR2 YYDKDF (reference sequence). The CDR3 covers 18 residues. The CDR3 protein is CATSSPEFRDSHHYGYTF. DNA for the CDR3: TGTGCCACCAGCAGTCCGGAGTTTAGGGACAGCCATCACTATGGCTACACCTTC.

The V call is TRBV4-2, the J call TRBJ2-3, with 10 nucleotides matching TRBD2. CDR1 is LGHNA and CDR2 is YNFKEQ in the germline V gene. This CDR3 comprises 22 residues. With V trimmed by 0 bases and J by 0 bases, 18 bases remained unmatched. CDR3 region: CASSQDFPSPSGSNPSTDTQYF. For the CDR3, the DNA is TGTGCCAGCAGCCAAGACTTCCCCTCACCTAGCGGGAGTAACCCTAGCACAGATACGCAGTATTTT.

V usage is TRBV2 and J usage is TRBJ1-5; TRBD1 aligns across 7 bases. The CDR3 extends over 16 amino acids. V gave up 0 bases and J gave up 7 bases; unmatched junction bases: 9. CDR1 is SNHLY, CDR2 FYNNEI, per germline. The CDR3: CASSEALGVQGQPQHF. The CDR3 DNA follows: TGTGCCAGCAGTGAAGCGCTGGGGGTACAGGGGCAGCCCCAGCATTTT.

V is TRBV5-6 and J is TRBJ2-2, with D perhaps matching TRBD2 (6 bases). The CDR3 covers 13 residues. Germline-derived CDR1 and CDR2 are SGHDT and YYEEEE. Trimming cost V 4 bases and J 6 bases, with 10 bases left between them. CDR3 bases: TGTGCCAGCAGCCTGGGACTGTCCGGGGAGCTGTTTTTT. Translated, it gives CASSLGLSGELFF.

The chain has TRBV7-9 and TRBJ2-1; TRBD2 aligns across 7 bases. This CDR3 region has 16 residues. CDR1 and CDR2 from the germline V gene are SEHNR and FQNEAQ (reference sequence). The J segment lost 10 bases and the V segment lost 1 base, leaving 13 bases of the junction unmatched. The CDR3, as DNA: TGTGCCAGCAGCTTAGGGGGAGGGAGGGCACTTAGGGAGCAGTTCTTC. Encoded protein: CASSLGGGRALREQFF.

This clone occurred once. V usage is TRBV11-2 and J usage is TRBJ1-5, with TRBD1 matching 8 bases. The V gene's germline CDR1 is SGHAT and CDR2 FQNNGV. J gave up 5 bases and V 6 bases, and 6 bases lay outside the gene matches. This CDR3 is built from 14 residues. CDR3 protein: CASSRDRWDQPQHF. The CDR3 nucleotides read TGTGCCAGCAGTCGGGACAGGTGGGATCAGCCCCAGCATTTT.

This sequence joins TRBV5-1 and TRBJ2-7, with TRBD2 matching 8 bases. Per germline, CDR1 SGHRS and CDR2 YFSETQ. The CDR3 spans 17 residues. The ends lost 4 bases at V and 6 bases at J; junction bases unmatched: 18. DNA for the CDR3: TGCGCCAGCAGCCCGAGCACCCGATTAGCGGGGCCCCCCGAGCAGTACTTC. This encodes CASSPSTRLAGPPEQYF.

This sequence joins TRBV27 and TRBJ1-2, with 10 bases aligning to TRBD1. The CDR3 is 13 amino acids. J was trimmed by 4 bases and V by 8 bases; bases with no gene match: 4. Germline V gives CDR1 MNHEY, CDR2 SMNVEV (reference sequence). The CDR3 DNA follows: TGTGCCAGCGGGACAGGGGATCCCTATGGCTACACCTTC. Protein product: CASGTGDPYGYTF.

The chain uses TRBV5-1 and TRBJ2-3; the match to TRBD1 covers 7 bases. The CDR3 contains 14 residues. V was clipped by 4 bases and J by 2 bases; unmatched bases: 4. CDR1 and CDR2 from the germline V gene are SGHRS and YFSETQ. CDR3 in amino acids: CASSVGQVTDTQYF. In DNA form, the CDR3 reads TGCGCCAGCAGCGTAGGACAGGTCACAGATACGCAGTATTTT.

This chain links TRBV2 with TRBJ2-1; 10 bases line up with TRBD2. The CDR3 length is 15 residues. Trimming took 3 bases from V and 4 from J; bases not matched to a gene: 3. Looked up from germline, CDR1 is SNHLY and CDR2 is FYNNEI. The CDR3, as DNA: TGTGCCAGCAGTGATTCAGCGGGAGGGTACAATGAGCAGTTCTTC. Amino acids: CASSDSAGGYNEQFF.

The genes are TRBV11-2 and TRBJ2-7; 11 bases align to TRBD2. Germline V gene sequence: CDR1 SGHAT, CDR2 FQNNGV. Trimming at V came to 5 bases and at J to 6 bases, leaving 12 bases not matched to a gene. CDR3 size: 16 residues. The CDR3 sequence is CASSPLAGVGMGEQYF. CDR3 DNA: TGTGCCAGCAGCCCACTAGCGGGAGTTGGCATGGGCGAGCAGTACTTC.

The rearrangement uses TRBV11-3 and TRBJ2-1; 11 bases fit TRBD1. In germline, CDR1 is SGHNT, CDR2 YENEEA. V dropped 3 bases and J dropped 8; count of bases not matched to a gene: 3. This CDR3 spans 14 amino acids. CDR3 nucleotides: TGTGCCAGCAGCTTGGACAGGGGGCGCGATGAGCAGTTCTTC. Its translation: CASSLDRGRDEQFF.

The chain has TRBV28 and TRBJ1-2, with a possible D match to TRBD1 (6 bases). Trimming took off 3 bases at V and 4 bases at J, with 12 bases between the two ends. Germline CDR1 is MDHEN and CDR2 is SYDVKM. This CDR3 contains 14 residues. CDR3 loop: CASSFTTGTYGYTF. CDR3 DNA: TGTGCCAGCAGTTTCACTACAGGGACCTATGGCTACACCTTC.

This sequence joins TRBV11-3 and TRBJ1-4, with TRBD1 matching 8 bases. This CDR3 is 19 amino acids long. Germline CDR1 SGHNT, CDR2 YENEEA. The V segment lost 1 base and the J segment 2 bases; nucleotides outside the gene matches: 12. The CDR3 loop reads CASSLGPTGVGSTNEKLFF. CDR3 coding DNA: TGTGCCAGCAGCTTAGGCCCGACAGGGGTGGGGTCCACTAATGAAAAACTGTTTTTT.

The chain has TRBV5-1 and TRBJ2-7; D is unresolved. V shed 1 base and J shed 3 bases, with 8 bases lying between them. The CDR3 is made up of 13 amino acids. Germline V lookup: CDR1 SGHRS, CDR2 YFSETQ. CDR3 residues: CASSLLPDYEQYF. The CDR3 coding sequence is TGCGCCAGCAGCTTGCTTCCAGACTACGAGCAGTACTTC.

The chain couples TRBV15 to TRBJ1-5; D gene unclear. Trimming took 4 bases from V and 3 from J, leaving 10 bases between them. CDR3 length: 14 amino acids. From germline, CDR1 is LNHNV and CDR2 YYDKDF (reference sequence). The CDR3 region has the DNA TGTGCCACCAGCATTCGCCGGGACAATCAGCCCCAGCATTTT. Residues: CATSIRRDNQPQHF.

Details on this clone: A read error may produce the germline difference seen at one junction end. J is TRBJ2-1 and V is TRBV19, with 9 bases fitting TRBD2. Germline V gene data show CDR1 as LNHDA and CDR2 as SQIVND (reference sequence). This CDR3 comprises 16 residues. The CDR3, as DNA: TGTGCCAGTAGTATAAGCCAGGGAGTGGGACTAGCTTCTTCAGTCTTC. Encoded protein: CASSISQGVGLASSVF.

This clone was recorded only once. The V call is TRBV4-1, the J call TRBJ2-1; D may be TRBD1 (6 bases). Germline CDR1 is MGHRA and CDR2 is YSYEKL. V shed 0 bases and J shed 0 bases, with 9 bases lying between them. CDR3 length: 16 amino acids. This chain's CDR3 is CASSQEPDSSYNEQFF. CDR3 DNA sequence: TGCGCCAGCAGCCAAGAGCCGGACAGCTCCTACAATGAGCAGTTCTTC.